The 7 T cell receptor beta chains in this list originate from one sample, sequenced in a study of OX40 agonist ivuxolimab in advanced cancers. Sequencing used immunoSEQ multiplex PCR; TCRdb keeps in-frame clones, though not all of them. The table has some 50,000 clones, roughly 90% seen once; the top ten hold less than 2%. Sequences were derived from CD4+ or CD8+ T cells sorted from blood, sampled in a trial of the OX40 agonist ivuxolimab. The receptors here all came from an adult with an advanced solid tumor such as melanoma, head and neck, liver or kidney cancer.

The chain uses TRBV5-1 and TRBJ2-2; D is unresolved. CDR3 length: 14 residues. Germline V CDR1 and CDR2: SGHRS, YFSETQ. V lost 4 bases to trimming and J lost 6 bases, with 13 bases between them. Here the CDR3 reads CASSQLVVAGELFF. CDR3 sequence (DNA): TGCGCCAGCAGCCAACTGGTCGTGGCCGGGGAGCTGTTTTTT.

V and J are TRBV29-1 and TRBJ2-3; D remains unclear. This CDR3 spans 13 amino acids. Germline CDR1 and CDR2: SQVTM and ANQGSEA. The V gene lost 3 bases and the J gene lost 0 bases, with 7 bases spanning the gap. Here the CDR3 reads CSVELGSTDTQYF. DNA for the CDR3: TGCAGCGTTGAGCTCGGGAGCACAGATACGCAGTATTTT.

CDR3 sequence (DNA): TGTGCCTGGAGTGCCCCGGTGGGGGGTTCAGATACGCAGTATTTT. Protein: CAWSAPVGGSDTQYF. The chain has TRBV30 and TRBJ2-3; TRBD2 is a possible D gene (6 bases). Germline V gene lookup returns CDR1 GTSNPN and CDR2 SVGIG (reference sequence). The CDR3 covers 15 residues. Trimming stripped 1 base from V and 4 bases from J, with 15 bases between.

This chain uses TRBV30 with TRBJ1-3, with D perhaps matching TRBD1 (6 bases). V lost 7 bases to trimming and J lost 0 bases, with 10 bases between them. The CDR3 contains 13 residues. CDR1 is GTSNPN, CDR2 SVGIG, per germline (reference sequence). The CDR3 loop is CAFDRHSGNTIYF. The DNA of the CDR3 is TGTGCCTTCGACAGGCACTCTGGAAACACCATATATTTT. Complete variable domain (other parts from reference TRBV30 and TRBJ1-3): SQTIHQWPATLVQPVGSPLSLECTVEGTSNPNLYWYRQAAGRGLQLLFYSVGIGQISSEVPQNLSASRPQDRQFILSSKKLLLSDSGFYLCAFDRHSGNTIYFGEGSWLTVV.

This sequence joins TRBV7-2 and TRBJ2-1; 7 bases agree with TRBD2. CDR1 is SGHTA and CDR2 is FQGNSA in the germline V gene. CDR3 length: 14 residues. V lost 5 bases, J lost 7 bases, and 8 bases stayed unmatched. The CDR3 region is CASSARTRFNEQFF. The CDR3, as DNA: TGTGCCAGCAGCGCAAGGACTAGATTTAATGAGCAGTTCTTC.

V usage is TRBV16 and J usage is TRBJ2-3; 11 bases align to TRBD2. Trimming cost V 3 bases and J 4 bases; bases outside gene matches: 3. The CDR3 totals 15 residues. Germline-derived CDR1 and CDR2 are KGHSY and FQNENV. CDR3 DNA sequence: TGTGCCAGCAGCCAGTCGACTAGCGGGGCAGATACGCAGTATTTT. This translates into CASSQSTSGADTQYF.

The chain couples TRBV18 to TRBJ1-2, with 8 bases fitting TRBD1. The germline V gene has CDR1 KGHSH and CDR2 LQKENI. There are 14 residues in the CDR3. V was pared by 2 bases and J by 7 bases, with 6 bases of the junction left unmatched. The CDR3 sequence: CASSPGRGRIGYTF. In DNA form, the CDR3 reads TGTGCCAGCTCACCAGGCAGGGGGCGGATTGGCTACACCTTC. The full variable domain, rest sourced from reference TRBV18 and TRBJ1-2, is NAGVMQNPRHLVRRRGQEARLRCSPMKGHSHVYWYRQLPEEGLKFMVYLQKENIIDESGMPKERFSAEFPKEGPSILRIQQVVRGDSAAYFCASSPGRGRIGYTFGSGTRLTVV.